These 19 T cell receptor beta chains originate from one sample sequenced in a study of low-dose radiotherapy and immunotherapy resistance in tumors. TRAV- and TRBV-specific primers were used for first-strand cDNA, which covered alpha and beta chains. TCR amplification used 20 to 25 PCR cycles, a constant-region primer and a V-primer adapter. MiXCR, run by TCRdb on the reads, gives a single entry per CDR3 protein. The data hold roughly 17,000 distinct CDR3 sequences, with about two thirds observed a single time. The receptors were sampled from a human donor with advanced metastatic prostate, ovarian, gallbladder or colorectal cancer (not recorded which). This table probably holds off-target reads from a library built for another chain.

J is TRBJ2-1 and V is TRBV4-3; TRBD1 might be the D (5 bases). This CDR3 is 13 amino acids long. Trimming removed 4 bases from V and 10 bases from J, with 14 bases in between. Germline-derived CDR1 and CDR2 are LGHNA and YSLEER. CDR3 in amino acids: CASSRHRFEEQFF. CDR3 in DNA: TGCGCCAGCAGCCGACACAGGTTTGAGGAGCAGTTCTTC.

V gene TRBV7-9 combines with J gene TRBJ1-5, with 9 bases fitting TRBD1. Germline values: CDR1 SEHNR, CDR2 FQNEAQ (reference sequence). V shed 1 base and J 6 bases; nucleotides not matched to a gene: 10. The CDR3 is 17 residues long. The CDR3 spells CASSLGFAGQGAQPQHF. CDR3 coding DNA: TGTGCCAGCAGCTTAGGCTTCGCGGGACAGGGCGCTCAGCCCCAGCATTTT.

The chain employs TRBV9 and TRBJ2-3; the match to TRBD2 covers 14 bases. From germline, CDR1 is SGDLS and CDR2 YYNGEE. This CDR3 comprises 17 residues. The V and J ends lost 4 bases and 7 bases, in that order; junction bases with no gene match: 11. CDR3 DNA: TGTGCCAGCAGCCTCTCGGGACTAGCGGGAGCTCCCAATACGCAGTATTTT. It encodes CASSLSGLAGAPNTQYF. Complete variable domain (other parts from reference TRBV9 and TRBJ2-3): DSGVTQTPKHLITATGQRVTLRCSPRSGDLSVYWYQQSLDQGLQFLIQYYNGEERAKGNILERFSAQQFPDLHSELNLSSLELGDSALYFCASSLSGLAGAPNTQYFGPGTRLTVL.

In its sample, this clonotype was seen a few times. The CDR3 nucleotides are TGCAGCGTTGTGACAGGGGGGTGGGATGAGCAGTTCTTC. Protein product: CSVVTGGWDEQFF. This chain joins TRBV29-1 and TRBJ2-1; 9 nucleotides match TRBD1. CDR1 and CDR2 (germline): SQVTM, ANQGSEA. The V gene end was trimmed by 4 bases and the J gene end by 8 bases; junction bases not matched to a gene: 6. The CDR3 loop spans 13 amino acids.

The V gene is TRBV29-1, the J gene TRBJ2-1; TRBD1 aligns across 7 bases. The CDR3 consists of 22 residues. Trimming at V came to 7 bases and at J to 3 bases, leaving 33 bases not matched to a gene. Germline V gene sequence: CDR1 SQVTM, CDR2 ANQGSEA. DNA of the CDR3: TGCAGCGCCTATCCGGGACAGTTTTTTTGTAGCCCCGATACAACAAACTACAATGAGCAGTTCTTC. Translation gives CSAYPGQFFCSPDTTNYNEQFF.

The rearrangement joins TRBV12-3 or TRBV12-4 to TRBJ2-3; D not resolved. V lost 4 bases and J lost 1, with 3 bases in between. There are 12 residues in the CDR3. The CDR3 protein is CASSSRTDTQYF. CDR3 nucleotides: TGTGCCAGCAGTTCCCGCACAGATACGCAGTATTTT.

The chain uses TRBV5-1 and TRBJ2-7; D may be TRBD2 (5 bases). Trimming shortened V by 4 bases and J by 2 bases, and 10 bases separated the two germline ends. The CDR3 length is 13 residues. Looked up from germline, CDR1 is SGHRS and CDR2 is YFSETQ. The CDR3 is CASSPGKAYEQYF. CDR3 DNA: TGCGCCAGCAGCCCGGGGAAAGCCTACGAGCAGTACTTC.

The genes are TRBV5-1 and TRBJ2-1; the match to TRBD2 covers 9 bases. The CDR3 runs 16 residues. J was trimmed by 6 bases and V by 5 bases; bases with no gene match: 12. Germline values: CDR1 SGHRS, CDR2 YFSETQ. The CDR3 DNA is TGCGCCAGCAGGCCCCCTACTGCGGGGGGGACCAATGAGCAGTTCTTC. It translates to CASRPPTAGGTNEQFF.

Here the CDR3 DNA reads TGTGCCAGCAGCTTACGCGGGGTGCATGGCTACACCTTC. It specifies CASSLRGVHGYTF. The chain employs TRBV7-2 and TRBJ1-2; D gene unclear. The CDR3 spans 13 residues. The germline gives CDR1 SGHTA, CDR2 FQGNSA. Trimming stripped 2 bases from V and 6 bases from J, with 10 bases between.

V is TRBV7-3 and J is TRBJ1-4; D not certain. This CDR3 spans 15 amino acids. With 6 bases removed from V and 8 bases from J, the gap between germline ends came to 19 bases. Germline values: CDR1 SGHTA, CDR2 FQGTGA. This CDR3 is CASRPKTHIKEKLFF. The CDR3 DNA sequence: TGTGCCAGCAGGCCAAAAACACACATCAAAGAAAAACTGTTTTTT.

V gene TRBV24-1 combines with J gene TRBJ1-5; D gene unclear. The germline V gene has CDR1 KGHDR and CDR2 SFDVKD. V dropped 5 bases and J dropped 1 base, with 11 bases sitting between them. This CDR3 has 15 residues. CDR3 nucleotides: TGTGCCACCAGTGTCGAGGGCGGAAGCAATCAGCCCCAGCATTTT. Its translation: CATSVEGGSNQPQHF.

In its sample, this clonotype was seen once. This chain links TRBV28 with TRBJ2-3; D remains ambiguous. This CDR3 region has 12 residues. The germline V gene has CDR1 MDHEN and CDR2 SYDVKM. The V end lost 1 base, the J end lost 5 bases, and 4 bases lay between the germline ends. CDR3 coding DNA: TGTGCCAGCAGTTTATCGTTAGATACGCAGTATTTT. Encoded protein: CASSLSLDTQYF.

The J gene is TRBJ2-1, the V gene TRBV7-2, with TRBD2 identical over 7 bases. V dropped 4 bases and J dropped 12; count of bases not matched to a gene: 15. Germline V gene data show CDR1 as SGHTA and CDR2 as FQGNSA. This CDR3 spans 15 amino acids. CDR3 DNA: TGTGCCAGCAGCTCTGCCGGGACTAACTCATATTCGCAGTTCTTC. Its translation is CASSSAGTNSYSQFF. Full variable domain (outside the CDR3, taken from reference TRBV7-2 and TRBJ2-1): GAGVSQSPSNKVTEKGKDVELRCDPISGHTALYWYRQSLGQGLEFLIYFQGNSAPDKSGLPSDRFSAERTGGSVSTLTIQRTQQEDSAVYLCASSSAGTNSYSQFFGPGTRLTVL.

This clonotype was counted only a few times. The CDR3 is CSVDEGVREAFF. As DNA, the CDR3 is TGCAGCGTTGATGAGGGAGTGCGTGAAGCTTTCTTT. The chain joins TRBV29-1 to TRBJ1-1; D is undetermined. The CDR3 sequence is 12 residues long. Deletions cut 3 bases from V and 7 bases from J, with 12 bases between. Germline lookup yields CDR1 SQVTM and CDR2 ANQGSEA.

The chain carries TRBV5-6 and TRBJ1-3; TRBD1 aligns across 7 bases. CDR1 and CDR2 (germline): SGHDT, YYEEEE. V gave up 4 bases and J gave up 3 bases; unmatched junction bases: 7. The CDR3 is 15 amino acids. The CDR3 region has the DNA TGTGCCAGCAGCCCGACAGGGCTTGTTGGAAACACCATATATTTT. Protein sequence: CASSPTGLVGNTIYF.

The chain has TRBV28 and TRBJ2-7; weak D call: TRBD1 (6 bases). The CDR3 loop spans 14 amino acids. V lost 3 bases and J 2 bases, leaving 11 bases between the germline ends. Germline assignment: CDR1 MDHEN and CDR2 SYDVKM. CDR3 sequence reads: CASSFYAGAYEQYF. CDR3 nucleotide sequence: TGTGCCAGCAGTTTTTATGCAGGGGCCTACGAGCAGTACTTC.

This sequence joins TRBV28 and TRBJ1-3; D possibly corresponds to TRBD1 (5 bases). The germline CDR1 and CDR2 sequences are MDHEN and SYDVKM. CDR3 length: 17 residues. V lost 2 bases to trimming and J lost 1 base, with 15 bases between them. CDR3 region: CASSLPLVGGSGNTIYF. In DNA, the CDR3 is TGTGCCAGCAGTTTACCTCTCGTCGGGGGATCTGGAAACACCATATATTTT.

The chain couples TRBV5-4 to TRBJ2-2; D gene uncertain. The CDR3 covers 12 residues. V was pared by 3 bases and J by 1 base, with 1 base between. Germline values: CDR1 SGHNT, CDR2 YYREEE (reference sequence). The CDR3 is CASSWNTGELFF. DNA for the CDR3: TGTGCCAGCAGCTGGAACACCGGGGAGCTGTTTTTT.

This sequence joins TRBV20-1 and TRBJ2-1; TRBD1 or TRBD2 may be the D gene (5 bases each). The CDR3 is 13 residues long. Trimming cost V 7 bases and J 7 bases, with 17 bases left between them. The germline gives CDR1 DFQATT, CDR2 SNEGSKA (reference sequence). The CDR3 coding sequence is TGCAGTGGACCGGGACCCAATAGTAATGAGCAGTTCTTC. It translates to CSGPGPNSNEQFF.